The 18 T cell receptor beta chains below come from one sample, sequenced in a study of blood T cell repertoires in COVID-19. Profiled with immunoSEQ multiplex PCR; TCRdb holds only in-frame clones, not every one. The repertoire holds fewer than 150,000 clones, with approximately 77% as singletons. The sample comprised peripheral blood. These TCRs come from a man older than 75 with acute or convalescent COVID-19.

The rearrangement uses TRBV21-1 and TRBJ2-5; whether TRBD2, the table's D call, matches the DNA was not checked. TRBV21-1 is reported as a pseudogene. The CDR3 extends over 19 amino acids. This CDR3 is CASVARPGTSGNGLETQYF. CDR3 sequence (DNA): TGTGCCAGCGTCGCACGGCCCGGGACTAGCGGGAATGGCTTGGAGACCCAGTACTTC.

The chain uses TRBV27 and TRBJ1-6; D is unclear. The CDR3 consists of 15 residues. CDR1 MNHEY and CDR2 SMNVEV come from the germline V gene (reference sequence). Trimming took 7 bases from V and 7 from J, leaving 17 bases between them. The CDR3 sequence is CASNTEVIFNSPLHF. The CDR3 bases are TGTGCCAGCAATACCGAGGTTATCTTCAATTCACCCCTCCACTTT.

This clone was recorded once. Here the CDR3 reads CAILRGGSDNEQFF. CDR3 nucleotide sequence: TGTGCCATTCTGCGGGGGGGCTCTGACAATGAGCAGTTCTTC. This sequence joins TRBV10-3 and TRBJ2-1; 9 nucleotides align to TRBD2. The CDR3 runs 14 residues. Trimming at V came to 9 bases and at J to 5 bases, leaving 8 bases not matched to a gene. Germline values: CDR1 ENHRY, CDR2 SYGVKD.

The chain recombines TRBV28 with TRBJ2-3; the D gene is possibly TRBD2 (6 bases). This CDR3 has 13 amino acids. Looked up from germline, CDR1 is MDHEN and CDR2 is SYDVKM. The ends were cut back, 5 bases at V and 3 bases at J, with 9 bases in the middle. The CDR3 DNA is TGTGCCAGCAGTCGGGAGAAGACAGATACGCAGTATTTT. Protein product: CASSREKTDTQYF. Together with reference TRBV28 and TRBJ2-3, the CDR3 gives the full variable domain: DVKVTQSSRYLVKRTGEKVFLECVQDMDHENMFWYRQDPGLGLRLIYFSYDVKMKEKGDIPEGYSVSREKKERFSLILESASTNQTSMYLCASSREKTDTQYFGPGTRLTVL.

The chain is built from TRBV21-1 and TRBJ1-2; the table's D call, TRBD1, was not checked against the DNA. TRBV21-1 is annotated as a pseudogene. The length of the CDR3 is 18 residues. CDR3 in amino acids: CASSKVPRDRGLYYGYTF. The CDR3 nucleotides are TGTGCCAGCAGCAAAGTACCCAGGGACAGGGGGCTATACTATGGCTACACCTTC.

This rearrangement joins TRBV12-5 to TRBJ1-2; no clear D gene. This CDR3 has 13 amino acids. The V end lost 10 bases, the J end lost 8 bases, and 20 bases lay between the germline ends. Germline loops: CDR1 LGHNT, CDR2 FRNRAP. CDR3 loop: CATWERLTMGYTF. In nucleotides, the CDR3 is TGTGCTACCTGGGAGCGGTTAACTATGGGCTACACCTTC.

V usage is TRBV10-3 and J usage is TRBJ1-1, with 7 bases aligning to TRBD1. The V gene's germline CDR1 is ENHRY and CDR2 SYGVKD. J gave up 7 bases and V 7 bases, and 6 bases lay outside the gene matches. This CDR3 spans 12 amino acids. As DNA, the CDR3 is TGTGCCATCAAAGGGGGCGCGGATGAAGCTTTCTTT. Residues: CAIKGGADEAFF.

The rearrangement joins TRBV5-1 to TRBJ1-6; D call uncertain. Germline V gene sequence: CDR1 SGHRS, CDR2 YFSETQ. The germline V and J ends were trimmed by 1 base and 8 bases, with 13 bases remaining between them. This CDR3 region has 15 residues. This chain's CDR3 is CASSLREGMDSPLHF. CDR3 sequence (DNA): TGCGCCAGCAGCTTGCGGGAAGGGATGGATTCACCCCTCCACTTT.

DNA for the CDR3: TGTGCCAGCAGCCAAGATAAGGGGGGGGAGCAGTTCTTC. Its translation: CASSQDKGGEQFF. The V and J genes are TRBV3-1 (or the pseudogene TRBV3-2) and TRBJ2-1; D perhaps matches TRBD2 (7 bases). V lost 0 bases and J lost 10, with 10 bases in between. The CDR3 extends over 13 amino acids. CDR1 and CDR2 from the germline V gene are LGHDT and YNNKEL (reference sequence).

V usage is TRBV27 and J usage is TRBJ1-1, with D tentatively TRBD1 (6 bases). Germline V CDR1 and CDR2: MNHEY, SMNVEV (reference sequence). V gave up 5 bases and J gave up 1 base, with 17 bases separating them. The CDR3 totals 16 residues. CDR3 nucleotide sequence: TGTGCCAGCAGTAAATTGACAGGCACACAGAACACTGAAGCTTTCTTT. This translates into CASSKLTGTQNTEAFF.

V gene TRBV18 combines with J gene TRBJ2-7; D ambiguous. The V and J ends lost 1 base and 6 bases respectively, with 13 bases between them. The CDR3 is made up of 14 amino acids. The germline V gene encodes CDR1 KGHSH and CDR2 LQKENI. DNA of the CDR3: TGTGCCAGCTCACCACTTCCGACCCAGCGCGAGCAGTACTTC. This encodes CASSPLPTQREQYF.

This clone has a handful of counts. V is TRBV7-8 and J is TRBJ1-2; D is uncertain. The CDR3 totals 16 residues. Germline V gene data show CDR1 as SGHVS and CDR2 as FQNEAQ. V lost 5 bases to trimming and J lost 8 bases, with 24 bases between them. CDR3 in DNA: TGTGCCAGCAGCGTAGATACTCCGGAGGCCTTGAAAGGCTACACCTTC. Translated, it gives CASSVDTPEALKGYTF.

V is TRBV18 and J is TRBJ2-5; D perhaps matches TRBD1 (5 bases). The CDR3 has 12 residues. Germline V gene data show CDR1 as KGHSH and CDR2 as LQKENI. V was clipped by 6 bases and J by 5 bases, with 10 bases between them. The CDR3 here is CASSQGLETQYF. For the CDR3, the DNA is TGTGCCAGCTCTCAGGGTCTGGAGACCCAGTACTTC.

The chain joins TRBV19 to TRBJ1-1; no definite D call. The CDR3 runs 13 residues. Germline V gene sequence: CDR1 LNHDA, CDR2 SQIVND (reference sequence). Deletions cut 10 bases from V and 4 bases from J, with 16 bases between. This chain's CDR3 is CATSSTVFTEAFF. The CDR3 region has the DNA TGTGCCACCTCTTCCACGGTCTTCACTGAAGCTTTCTTT.

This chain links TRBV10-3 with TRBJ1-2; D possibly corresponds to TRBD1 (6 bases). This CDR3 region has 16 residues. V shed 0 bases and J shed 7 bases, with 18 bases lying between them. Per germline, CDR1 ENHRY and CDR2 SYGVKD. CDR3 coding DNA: TGTGCCATCAGTGAGTCGAAAGTAGGGGGTCGGGCTGGCTACACCTTC. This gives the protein CAISESKVGGRAGYTF.

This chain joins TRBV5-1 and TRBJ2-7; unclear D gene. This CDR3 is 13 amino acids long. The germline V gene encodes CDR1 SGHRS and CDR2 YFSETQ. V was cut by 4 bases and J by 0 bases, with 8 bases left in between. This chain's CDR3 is CASSRGASYEQYF. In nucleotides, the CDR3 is TGCGCCAGCAGCCGCGGAGCCTCCTACGAGCAGTACTTC.

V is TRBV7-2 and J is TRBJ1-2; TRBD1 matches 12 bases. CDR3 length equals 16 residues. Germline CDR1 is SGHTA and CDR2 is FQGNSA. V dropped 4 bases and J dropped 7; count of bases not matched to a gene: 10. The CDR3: CASSSLPGQGAGGYTF. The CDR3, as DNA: TGTGCCAGCAGCTCACTTCCGGGACAGGGGGCTGGTGGCTACACCTTC.

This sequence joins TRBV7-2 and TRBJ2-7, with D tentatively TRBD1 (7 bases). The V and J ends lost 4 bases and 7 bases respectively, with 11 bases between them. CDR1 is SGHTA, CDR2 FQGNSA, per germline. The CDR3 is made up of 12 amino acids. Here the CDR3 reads CASSSPGGEQYF. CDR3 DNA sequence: TGTGCCAGCAGCTCTCCAGGGGGGGAGCAGTACTTC.